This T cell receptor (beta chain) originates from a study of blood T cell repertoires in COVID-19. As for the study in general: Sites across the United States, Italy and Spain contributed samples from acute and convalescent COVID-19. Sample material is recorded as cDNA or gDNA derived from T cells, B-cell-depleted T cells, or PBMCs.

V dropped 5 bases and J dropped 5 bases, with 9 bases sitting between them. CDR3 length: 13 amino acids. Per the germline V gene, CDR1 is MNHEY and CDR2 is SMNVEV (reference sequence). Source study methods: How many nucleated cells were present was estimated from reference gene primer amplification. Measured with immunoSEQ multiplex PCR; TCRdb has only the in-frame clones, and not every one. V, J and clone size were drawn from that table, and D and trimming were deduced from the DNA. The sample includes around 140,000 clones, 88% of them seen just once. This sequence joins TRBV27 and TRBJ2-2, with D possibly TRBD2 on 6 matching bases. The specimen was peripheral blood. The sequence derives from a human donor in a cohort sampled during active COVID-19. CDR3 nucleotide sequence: TGTGCCAGCAGTACCGCGGGGACCGGGGAGCTGTTTTTT. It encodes CASSTAGTGELFF.